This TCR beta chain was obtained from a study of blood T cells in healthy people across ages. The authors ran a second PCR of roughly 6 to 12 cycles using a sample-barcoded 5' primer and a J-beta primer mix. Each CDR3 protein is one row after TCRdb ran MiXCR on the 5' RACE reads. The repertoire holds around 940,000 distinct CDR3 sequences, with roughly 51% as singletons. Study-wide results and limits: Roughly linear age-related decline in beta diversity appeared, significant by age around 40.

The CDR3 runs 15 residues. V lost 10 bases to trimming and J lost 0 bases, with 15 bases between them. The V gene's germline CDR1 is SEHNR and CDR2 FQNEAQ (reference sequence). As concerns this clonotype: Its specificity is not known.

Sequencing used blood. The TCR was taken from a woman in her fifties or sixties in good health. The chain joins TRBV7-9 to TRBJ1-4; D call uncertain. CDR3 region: CATQGGSATNEKLFF. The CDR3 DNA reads TGTGCCACCCAAGGCGGCTCCGCAACTAATGAAAAACTGTTTTTT.